This TCR beta chain was observed in a study of T cells in Graves' hyperthyroidism and ophthalmopathy. Background on the study: Pretreatment peripheral blood was obtained at initial diagnosis.

Uncontrolled infection, other autoimmune disease, pregnancy and lactation each barred patients from inclusion. Diagnosis relied on clinical symptoms, serum thyroxine and TRAb, thyroid ultrasound and orbital computed tomography. Broader study findings: Appearing also in blood were most of the thyroid clonotypes expanded above 0.001.

Amplification yielded TCR beta CDR3 regions, with RNA transcripts as the source. HTBI primers were the set used in a first-round RT-PCR of the TCR CDR3. TCRdb itself ran the multiplex PCR reads through MiXCR, one entry per CDR3 protein. The table lists 300,000 to 350,000 distinct CDR3 sequences, around 13% of them singletons, with about 22% in the top ten. At least ten counts were recorded for this clonotype. Its antigen is still unknown. Trimming cost V 8 bases and J 3 bases, with 13 bases left between them. Germline V gives CDR1 LNHNV, CDR2 YYDKDF (reference sequence). There are 13 residues in the CDR3.

The clonotype comes from a woman aged 30 to 39 with Graves' hyperthyroidism. Material for sequencing was blood. The chain employs TRBV15 and TRBJ2-5, with D perhaps matching TRBD2 (6 bases). The chain's CDR3 is CATGQGGKETQYF. As DNA, the CDR3 is TGTGCCACCGGTCAGGGCGGGAAAGAGACCCAGTACTTC.